This T cell receptor beta chain stems from a study of a mutant IDH1 vaccine in newly diagnosed glioma. The study, taken as a whole, reports: Vaccine-induced responses were seen in roughly 93% of patients, spanning several MHC alleles.

As for time point: week 47, end of study. A 20-mer mutant IDH1 peptide at 300 ug was injected subcutaneously with topical imiquimod. In weeks 1, 3, 5, 7, 11, 15, 19 and 23, patients were immunized, eight times in all. Regarding this clone: Its antigen remains unknown.

Repertoires were generated with immunoSEQ multiplex PCR, while TCRdb's copy carries only in-frame clones and drops some. The table shows 84,000 or so clones, with roughly four fifths occurring only once. This sample comprised PBMCs, obtained from a glioma patient whose treatment included an IDH1 peptide vaccine. The source is a man aged 40-55 years with glioma.

CDR3: CASRSRRGYNEQFF. The DNA for the CDR3 is TGTGCCAGCAGAAGCAGACGGGGGTACAATGAGCAGTTCTTC. The chain carries TRBV7-8 and TRBJ2-1; a possible D gene is TRBD2 (6 bases). From germline, CDR1 is SGHVS and CDR2 FQNEAQ. The CDR3 runs to 14 residues. Trimming stripped 6 bases from V and 4 bases from J, with 13 bases between.